This T cell receptor (beta chain) was recorded in a study of blood T cell repertoires in COVID-19. Study information: Collection of acute and convalescent COVID-19 samples took place in the United States, Italy and Spain.

Per the original data handling: Cell counts per sample came from amplifying reference gene primers. TCRdb's table, derived via immunoSEQ multiplex PCR, lists solely in-frame clones and lacks some. V and J calls plus clone size are reproduced from that table; the DNA served to infer D and trimming. The data hold a few hundred thousand clones, with around 90% observed a single time. J gave up 6 bases and V 1 base, and 5 bases lay outside the gene matches. This CDR3 spans 15 amino acids. The germline V gene encodes CDR1 LGHDT and CDR2 YNNKEL (reference sequence). Material: PBMCs or T cells enriched from blood (not recorded which). The rearrangement joins TRBV3-1 (or the pseudogene TRBV3-2) to TRBJ1-1, with TRBD1 identical over 10 bases. This TCR came from a woman aged 18-35 years with acute COVID-19. The chain's CDR3 is CASSQGGTGASEAFF. The DNA for the CDR3 is TGTGCCAGCAGCCAAGGCGGGACAGGGGCCTCTGAAGCTTTCTTT.